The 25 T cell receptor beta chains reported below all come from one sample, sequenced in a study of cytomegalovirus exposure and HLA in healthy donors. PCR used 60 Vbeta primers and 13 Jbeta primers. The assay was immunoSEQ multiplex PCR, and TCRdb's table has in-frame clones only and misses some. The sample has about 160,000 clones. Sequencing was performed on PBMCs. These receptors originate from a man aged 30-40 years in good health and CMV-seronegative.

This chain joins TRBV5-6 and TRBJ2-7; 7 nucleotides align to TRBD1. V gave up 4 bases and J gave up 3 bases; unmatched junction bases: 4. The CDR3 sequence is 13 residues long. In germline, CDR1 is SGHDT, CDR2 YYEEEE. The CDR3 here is CASSLTGNYEQYF. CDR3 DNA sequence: TGTGCCAGCAGCCTGACAGGGAACTACGAGCAGTACTTC.

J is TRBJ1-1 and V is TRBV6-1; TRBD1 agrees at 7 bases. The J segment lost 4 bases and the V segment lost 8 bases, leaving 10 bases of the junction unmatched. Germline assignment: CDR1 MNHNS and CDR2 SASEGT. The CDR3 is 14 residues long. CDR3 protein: CASADRVGVTEAFF. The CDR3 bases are TGTGCCAGCGCCGACAGGGTAGGGGTCACTGAAGCTTTCTTT.

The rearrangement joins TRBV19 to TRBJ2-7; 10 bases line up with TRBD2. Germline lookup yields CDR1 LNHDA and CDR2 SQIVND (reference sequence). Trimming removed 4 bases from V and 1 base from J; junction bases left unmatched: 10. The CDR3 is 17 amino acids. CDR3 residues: CASSRHLAGALSYEQYF. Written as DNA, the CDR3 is TGTGCCAGTAGTAGGCACCTAGCGGGAGCCCTTTCCTACGAGCAGTACTTC.

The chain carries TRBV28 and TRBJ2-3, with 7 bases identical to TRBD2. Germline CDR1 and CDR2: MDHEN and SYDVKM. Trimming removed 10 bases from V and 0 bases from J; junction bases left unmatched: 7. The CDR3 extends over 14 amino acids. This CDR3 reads CATTGSGSTDTQYF. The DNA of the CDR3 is TGTGCCACCACCGGTAGCGGGAGCACAGATACGCAGTATTTT. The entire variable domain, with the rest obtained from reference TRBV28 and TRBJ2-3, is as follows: DVKVTQSSRYLVKRTGEKVFLECVQDMDHENMFWYRQDPGLGLRLIYFSYDVKMKEKGDIPEGYSVSREKKERFSLILESASTNQTSMYLCATTGSGSTDTQYFGPGTRLTVL.

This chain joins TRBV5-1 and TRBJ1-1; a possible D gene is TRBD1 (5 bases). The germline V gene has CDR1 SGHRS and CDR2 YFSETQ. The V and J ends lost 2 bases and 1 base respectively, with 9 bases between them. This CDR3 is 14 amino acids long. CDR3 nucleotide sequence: TGCGCCAGCAGCTTTTTAGGGGAGAACACTGAAGCTTTCTTT. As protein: CASSFLGENTEAFF.

CDR3 in DNA: TGTGCCAGCAGTCCACCCCTCGGGACAGGGGGCGTAGGTGATGGCTACACCTTC. Amino acid sequence: CASSPPLGTGGVGDGYTF. The chain has TRBV28 and TRBJ1-2; 12 nucleotides align to TRBD1. Unmatched junction bases numbered 16, after V lost 5 bases and J lost 6 bases. The CDR3 totals 18 residues. Germline CDR1 is MDHEN and CDR2 is SYDVKM.

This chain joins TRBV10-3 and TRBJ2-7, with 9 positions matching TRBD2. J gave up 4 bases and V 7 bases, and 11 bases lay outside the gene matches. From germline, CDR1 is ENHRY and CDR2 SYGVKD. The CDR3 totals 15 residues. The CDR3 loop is CAIKKAGGMGYEQYF. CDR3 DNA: TGTGCCATCAAGAAGGCGGGAGGGATGGGTTACGAGCAGTACTTC.

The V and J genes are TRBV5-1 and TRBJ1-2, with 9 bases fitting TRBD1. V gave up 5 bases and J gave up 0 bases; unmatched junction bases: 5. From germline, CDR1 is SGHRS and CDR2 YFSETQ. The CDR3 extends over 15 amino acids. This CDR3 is CASRLTGGPNYGYTF. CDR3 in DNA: TGCGCCAGCAGGTTGACAGGGGGGCCTAACTATGGCTACACCTTC.

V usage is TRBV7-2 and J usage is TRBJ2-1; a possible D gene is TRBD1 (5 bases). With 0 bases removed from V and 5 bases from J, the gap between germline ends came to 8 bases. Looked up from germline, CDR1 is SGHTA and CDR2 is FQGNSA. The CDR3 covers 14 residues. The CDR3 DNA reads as TGTGCCAGCAGCTTAGCCAGGGTGAACAATGAGCAGTTCTTC. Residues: CASSLARVNNEQFF.

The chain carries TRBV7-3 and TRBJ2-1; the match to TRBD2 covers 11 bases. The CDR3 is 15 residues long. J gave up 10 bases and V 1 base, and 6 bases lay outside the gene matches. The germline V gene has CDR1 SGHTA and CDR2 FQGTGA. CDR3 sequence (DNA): TGTGCCAGCAGCTTAAACCAGGGGACTAGCGGCGAGCAGTTCTTC. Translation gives CASSLNQGTSGEQFF.

CDR3 DNA: TGTGCCAGCGAAAGGGGCTTAAATGAAAAACTGTTTTTT. The encoded protein is CASERGLNEKLFF. This sequence joins TRBV16 and TRBJ1-4, with D possibly being TRBD1 (5 bases). Per germline, CDR1 KGHSY and CDR2 FQNENV. Trimming removed 8 bases at V and 5 bases at J, with 12 bases between. The length of the CDR3 is 13 residues.

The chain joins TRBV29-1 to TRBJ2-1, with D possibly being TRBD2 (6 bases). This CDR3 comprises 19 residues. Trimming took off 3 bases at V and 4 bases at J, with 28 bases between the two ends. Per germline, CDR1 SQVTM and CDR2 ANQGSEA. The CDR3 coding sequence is TGCAGCGTTGAGGGCGGGACGCTCGGGTCTTCCAGGTTTTACAATGAGCAGTTCTTC. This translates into CSVEGGTLGSSRFYNEQFF.

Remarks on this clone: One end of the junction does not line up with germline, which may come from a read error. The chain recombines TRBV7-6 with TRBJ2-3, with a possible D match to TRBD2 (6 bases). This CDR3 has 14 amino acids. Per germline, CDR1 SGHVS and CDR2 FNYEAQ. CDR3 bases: TGCCAGTGGGGACTCTTACCCGGCACAGATACGCAGTATTTT. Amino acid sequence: CQWGLLPGTDTQYF.

In nucleotides, the CDR3 is TGTGCCAGCGGACCGGGACTAGTTAGCGCAGATACGCAGTATTTT. Translating it yields CASGPGLVSADTQYF. V gene TRBV7-9 combines with J gene TRBJ2-3; the match to TRBD2 covers 8 bases. Germline V lookup: CDR1 SEHNR, CDR2 FQNEAQ (reference sequence). The V segment lost 8 bases and the J segment 4 bases; nucleotides outside the gene matches: 11. This CDR3 has 15 residues.

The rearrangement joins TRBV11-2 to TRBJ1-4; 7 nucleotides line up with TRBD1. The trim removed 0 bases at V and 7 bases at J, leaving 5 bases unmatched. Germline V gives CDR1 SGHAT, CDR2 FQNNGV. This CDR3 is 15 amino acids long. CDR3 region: CASSLEDRDGEKLFF. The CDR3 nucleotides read TGTGCCAGCAGCTTAGAAGACAGGGATGGTGAAAAACTGTTTTTT.

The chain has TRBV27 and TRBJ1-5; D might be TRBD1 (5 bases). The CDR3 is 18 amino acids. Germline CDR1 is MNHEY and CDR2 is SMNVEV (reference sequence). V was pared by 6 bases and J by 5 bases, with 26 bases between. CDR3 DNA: TGTGCCAGCAGGCCCCTCGGATCCCTCGGCAGGGCCGATCAGCCCCAGCATTTT. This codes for CASRPLGSLGRADQPQHF.

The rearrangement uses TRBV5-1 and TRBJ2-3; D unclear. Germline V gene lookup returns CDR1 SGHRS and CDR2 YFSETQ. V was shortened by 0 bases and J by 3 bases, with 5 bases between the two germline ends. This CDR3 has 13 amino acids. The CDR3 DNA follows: TGCGCCAGCAGCTTGGCCGGGACAGATACGCAGTATTTT. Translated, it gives CASSLAGTDTQYF.

The CDR3 sequence is CASSIEREGRAEAFF. The CDR3 region has the DNA TGTGCCAGTAGTATAGAACGAGAGGGAAGGGCTGAAGCTTTCTTT. The chain has TRBV19 and TRBJ1-1; D not resolved. CDR1 and CDR2 from the germline V gene are LNHDA and SQIVND (reference sequence). V lost 0 bases, J lost 6 bases, and 14 bases lay in between. This CDR3 has 15 residues.

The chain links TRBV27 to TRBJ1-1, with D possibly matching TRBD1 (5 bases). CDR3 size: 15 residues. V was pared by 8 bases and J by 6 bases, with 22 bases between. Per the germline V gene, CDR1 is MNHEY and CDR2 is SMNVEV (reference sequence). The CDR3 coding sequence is TGTGCCAGCGCATCCCTGGGAGGGTTGGGGCCTGAAGCTTTCTTT. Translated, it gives CASASLGGLGPEAFF.

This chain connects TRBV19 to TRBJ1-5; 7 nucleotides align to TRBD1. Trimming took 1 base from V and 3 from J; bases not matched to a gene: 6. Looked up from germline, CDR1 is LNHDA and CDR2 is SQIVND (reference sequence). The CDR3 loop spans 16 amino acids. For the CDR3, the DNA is TGTGCCAGTAGTATAGGACAGGGTTTGTACAATCAGCCCCAGCATTTT. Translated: CASSIGQGLYNQPQHF.

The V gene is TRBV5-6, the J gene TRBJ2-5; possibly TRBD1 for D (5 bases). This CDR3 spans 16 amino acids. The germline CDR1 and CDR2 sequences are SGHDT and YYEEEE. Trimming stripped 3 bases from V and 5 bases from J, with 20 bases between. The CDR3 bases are TGTGCCAGCAGCTCCCACCCAGAAGGACCAGGGGAGACCCAGTACTTC. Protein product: CASSSHPEGPGETQYF.

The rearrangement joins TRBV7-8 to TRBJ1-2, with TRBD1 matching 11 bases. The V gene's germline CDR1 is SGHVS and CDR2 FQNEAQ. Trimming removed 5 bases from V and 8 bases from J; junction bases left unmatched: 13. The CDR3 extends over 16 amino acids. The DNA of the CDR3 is TGTGCCAGCAGCCACCCCGGGACAGGGGGTTGGAGGGGCTACACCTTC. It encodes CASSHPGTGGWRGYTF.

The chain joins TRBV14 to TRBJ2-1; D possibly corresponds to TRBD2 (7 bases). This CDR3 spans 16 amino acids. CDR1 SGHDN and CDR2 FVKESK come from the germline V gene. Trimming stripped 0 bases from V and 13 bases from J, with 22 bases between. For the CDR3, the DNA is TGTGCCAGCAGCCAAGAGGGTACAGGGAGGGTGCACACCCAGTTCTTC. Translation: CASSQEGTGRVHTQFF.

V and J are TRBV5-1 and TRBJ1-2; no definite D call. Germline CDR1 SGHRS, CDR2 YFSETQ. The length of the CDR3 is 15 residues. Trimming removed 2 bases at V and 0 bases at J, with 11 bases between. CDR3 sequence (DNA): TGCGCCAGCAGCTTCGGGGAGTGGGCTAACTATGGCTACACCTTC. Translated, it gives CASSFGEWANYGYTF.

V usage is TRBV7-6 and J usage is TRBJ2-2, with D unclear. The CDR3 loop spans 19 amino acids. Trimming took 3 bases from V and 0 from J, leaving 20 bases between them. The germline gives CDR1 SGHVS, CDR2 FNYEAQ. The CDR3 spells CASSFNIRSGLANTGELFF. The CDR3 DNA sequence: TGTGCCAGCAGCTTCAATATTCGTTCTGGCCTCGCGAACACCGGGGAGCTGTTTTTT.